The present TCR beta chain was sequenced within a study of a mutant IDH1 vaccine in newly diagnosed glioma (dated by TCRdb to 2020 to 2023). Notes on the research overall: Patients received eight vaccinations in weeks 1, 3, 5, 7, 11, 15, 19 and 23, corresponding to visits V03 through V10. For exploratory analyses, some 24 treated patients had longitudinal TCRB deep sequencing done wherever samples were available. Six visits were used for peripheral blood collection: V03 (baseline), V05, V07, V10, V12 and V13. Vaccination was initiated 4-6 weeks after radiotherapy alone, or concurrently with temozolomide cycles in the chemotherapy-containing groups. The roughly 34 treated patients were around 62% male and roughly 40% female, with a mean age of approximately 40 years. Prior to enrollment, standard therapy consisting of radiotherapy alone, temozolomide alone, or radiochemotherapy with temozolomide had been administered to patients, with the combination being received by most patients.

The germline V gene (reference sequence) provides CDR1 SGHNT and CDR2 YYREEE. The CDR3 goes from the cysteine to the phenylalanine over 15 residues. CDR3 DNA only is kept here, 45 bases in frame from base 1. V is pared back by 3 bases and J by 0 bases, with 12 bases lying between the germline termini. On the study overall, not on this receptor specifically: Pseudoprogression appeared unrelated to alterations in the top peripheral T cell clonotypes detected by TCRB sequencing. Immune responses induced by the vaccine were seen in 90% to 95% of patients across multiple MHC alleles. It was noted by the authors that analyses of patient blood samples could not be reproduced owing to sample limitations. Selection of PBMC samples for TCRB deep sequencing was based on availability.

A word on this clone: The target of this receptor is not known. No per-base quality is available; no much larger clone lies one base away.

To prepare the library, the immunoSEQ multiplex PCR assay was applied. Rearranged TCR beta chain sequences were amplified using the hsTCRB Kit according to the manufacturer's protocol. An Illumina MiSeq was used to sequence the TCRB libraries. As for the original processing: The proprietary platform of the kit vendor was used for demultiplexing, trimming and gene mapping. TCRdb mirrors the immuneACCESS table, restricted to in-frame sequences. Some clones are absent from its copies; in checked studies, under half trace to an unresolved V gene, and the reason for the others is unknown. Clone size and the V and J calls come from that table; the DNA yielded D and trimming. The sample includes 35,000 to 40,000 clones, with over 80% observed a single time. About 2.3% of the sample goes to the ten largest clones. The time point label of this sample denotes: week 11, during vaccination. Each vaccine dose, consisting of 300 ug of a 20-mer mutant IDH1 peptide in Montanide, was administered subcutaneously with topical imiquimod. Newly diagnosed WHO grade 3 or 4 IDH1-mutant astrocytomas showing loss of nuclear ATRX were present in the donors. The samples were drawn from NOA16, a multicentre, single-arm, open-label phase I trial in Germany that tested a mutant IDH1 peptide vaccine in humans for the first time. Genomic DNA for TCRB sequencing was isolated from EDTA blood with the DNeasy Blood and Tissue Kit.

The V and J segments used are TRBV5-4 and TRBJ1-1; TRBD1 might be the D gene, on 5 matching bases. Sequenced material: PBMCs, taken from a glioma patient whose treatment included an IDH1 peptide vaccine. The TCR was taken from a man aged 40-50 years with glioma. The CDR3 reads CASSWTPGLNTEAFF. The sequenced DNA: TGTGCCAGCAGCTGGACCCCGGGGCTGAACACTGAAGCTTTCTTT.